This section outlines one T cell receptor beta chain sequence together with its context. Trimming took 8 bases from V and 6 from J, leaving 14 bases between them. There are 12 residues in the CDR3. Germline lookup yields CDR1 MNHEY and CDR2 SMNVEV (reference sequence). This entry comes from a study of blood T cell repertoires in COVID-19. Overall study: The study drew acute and convalescent COVID-19 samples from the United States, Italy and Spain. The cDNA or gDNA used as material had been derived from T cells, B-cell-depleted T cells, or PBMCs.

Method: immunoSEQ multiplex PCR; TCRdb's copy keeps in-frame clones and lacks some. This table has around 50,000 clones, over 75% appearing once. The specimen was peripheral blood. This chain joins TRBV27 and TRBJ2-7, with D perhaps TRBD2 (5 bases). This clonotype was obtained from a man aged 50 or older with active COVID-19. CDR3 in amino acids: CASWTWESEQYF. DNA for the CDR3: TGTGCCAGCTGGACGTGGGAGAGCGAGCAGTACTTC.